The sequence of this T cell receptor beta chain was determined in a study of beta chain features in type 1 diabetes. Since all of the isolated RNA was reverse transcribed, expressed TCRB transcripts were what got sequenced. This table comes from immunoSEQ multiplex PCR, and its TCRdb copy is limited to in-frame clones, with some not included. The sample records some 100,000 clones, 30% to 50% being singletons. V was trimmed by 3 bases and J by 6 bases, leaving 15 bases between them. The germline V gene has CDR1 KGHSH and CDR2 LQKENI. There are 14 residues in the CDR3. This clone has a handful of counts. Averaging roughly 120 mL, one heparinised blood draw came from each individual donor. CD45RO/CCR7/CD25/CD127/CD95/CD27 separated CD4+ naive, central memory, regulatory and stem cell-like memory cells by sorting.

The sequenced sample consisted of stem cell memory CD4+ T cells from blood. V usage is TRBV18 and J usage is TRBJ2-7; D uncertain. The receptor was derived from a woman between 18 and 29 years old in good health. CDR3 in DNA: TGTGCCAGCTCACCGGGCCGCCAACGGCCCGAGCAGTACTTC. The encoded protein is CASSPGRQRPEQYF.